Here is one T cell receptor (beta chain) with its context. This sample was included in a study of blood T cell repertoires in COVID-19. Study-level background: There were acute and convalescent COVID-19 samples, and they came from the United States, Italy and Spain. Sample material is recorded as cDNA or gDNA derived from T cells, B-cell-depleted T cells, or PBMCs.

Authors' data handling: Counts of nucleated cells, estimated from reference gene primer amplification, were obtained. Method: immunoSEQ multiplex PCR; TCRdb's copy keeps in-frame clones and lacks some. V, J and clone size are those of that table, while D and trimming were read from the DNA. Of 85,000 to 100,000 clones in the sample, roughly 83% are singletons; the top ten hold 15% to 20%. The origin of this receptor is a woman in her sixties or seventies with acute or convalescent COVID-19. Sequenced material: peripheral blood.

CDR3 nucleotides: TGCGCCAGCAGCCTTACACCACAGGGAGGGAGCCACTATGGCTACACCTTC. Encoded protein: CASSLTPQGGSHYGYTF. V and J are TRBV4-1 and TRBJ1-2, with D tentatively TRBD1 (6 bases). CDR1 and CDR2 from the germline V gene are MGHRA and YSYEKL. CDR3 length: 17 residues. Between the trimmed V and J ends, which lost 4 bases and 3 bases, there was a span of 21 bases.